Presented here are 12 T cell receptor beta chains from one specimen sequenced in a study of beta chain features in type 1 diabetes. The investigators reverse transcribed all of the isolated RNA, so they sequenced expressed TCRB transcripts. The data were produced by immunoSEQ multiplex PCR, yet TCRdb's version contains in-frame clones alone and is incomplete. The data contain 200,000 to 250,000 clones, roughly 30% of them singletons. Sequenced sample: central memory CD4+ T cells from blood. The receptors shown here come from a man under 40 in good health.

The chain has TRBV7-2 and TRBJ2-3; possible D gene TRBD2, 5 bases. The CDR3 is 15 amino acids. The germline V and J ends were trimmed by 3 bases and 0 bases, with 10 bases remaining between them. Looked up from germline, CDR1 is SGHTA and CDR2 is FQGNSA. The CDR3 sequence: CASSLNSDSTDTQYF. Written as DNA, the CDR3 is TGTGCCAGCAGCTTGAATAGCGATAGCACAGATACGCAGTATTTT.

The V and J genes are TRBV7-2 and TRBJ2-7; TRBD2 agrees at 7 bases. V was clipped by 2 bases and J by 2 bases; unmatched bases: 6. The V gene's germline CDR1 is SGHTA and CDR2 FQGNSA. There are 15 residues in the CDR3. The CDR3 DNA sequence: TGTGCCAGCAGCTTAACTAGCGCCAGGACCTACGAGCAGTACTTC. Translated, it gives CASSLTSARTYEQYF.

The chain has TRBV19 and TRBJ2-6; D is uncertain. CDR1 LNHDA and CDR2 SQIVND come from the germline V gene (reference sequence). The CDR3 runs to 16 residues. Between the trimmed V and J ends, which lost 7 bases and 4 bases, there was a span of 17 bases. CDR3 sequence (DNA): TGTGCCAGTATCCCTAGGCCCCAACTGGGGGCCAACGTCCTGACTTTC. It specifies CASIPRPQLGANVLTF.

The J gene is TRBJ2-3, the V gene TRBV7-7; a weak D match, TRBD2 (6 bases). The CDR3 totals 16 residues. Germline assignment: CDR1 SSHAT and CDR2 FNYEAQ (reference sequence). V was pared by 5 bases and J by 0 bases, with 15 bases between. For the CDR3, the DNA is TGTGCCAGCAGCCCGGGACTGGGGACTAGCACAGATACGCAGTATTTT. Amino acid sequence: CASSPGLGTSTDTQYF.

The rearrangement joins TRBV4-1 to TRBJ2-6; tentatively, D is TRBD2 (6 bases). The CDR3 length is 15 residues. The V end lost 3 bases, the J end lost 2 bases, and 8 bases lay between the germline ends. The germline V gene has CDR1 MGHRA and CDR2 YSYEKL. CDR3 nucleotides: TGCGCCAGCAGCCAGGAGGGTGCTGGGGCCAACGTCCTGACTTTC. Its protein product is CASSQEGAGANVLTF.

This clone was seen a handful of times. The rearrangement links TRBV6-5 to TRBJ2-3, with 10 bases lining up with TRBD2. V dropped 6 bases and J dropped 0; count of bases not matched to a gene: 3. Germline V gene data show CDR1 as MNHEY and CDR2 as SVGAGI. The CDR3 is 15 residues long. CDR3 sequence (DNA): TGTGCCAGCAGCCTACTAGCGGGAAGCACAGATACGCAGTATTTT. Its translation is CASSLLAGSTDTQYF.

This clone has more than one count but fewer than ten. This chain links TRBV7-2 with TRBJ2-6; a weak D match, TRBD2 (5 bases). CDR3 length: 18 residues. Germline CDR1 is SGHTA and CDR2 is FQGNSA. V dropped 5 bases and J dropped 0 bases, with 17 bases sitting between them. The CDR3 protein is CASSLGRGEGSGANVLTF. The CDR3 DNA reads as TGTGCCAGCAGCCTTGGACGGGGAGAGGGCTCTGGGGCCAACGTCCTGACTTTC.

This rearrangement joins TRBV7-2 to TRBJ2-5; D perhaps matches TRBD1 (6 bases). Germline-derived CDR1 and CDR2 are SGHTA and FQGNSA. This CDR3 has 15 residues. Trimming removed 4 bases at V and 5 bases at J, with 17 bases between. The CDR3 nucleotides read TGTGCCAGCAGCTCCCGGGACACTACATGGGAGACCCAGTACTTC. It specifies CASSSRDTTWETQYF.

The chain recombines TRBV18 with TRBJ2-5, with 7 bases fitting TRBD1. V was pared by 0 bases and J by 0 bases, with 7 bases of the junction left unmatched. Germline V gene lookup returns CDR1 KGHSH and CDR2 LQKENI. This CDR3 has 17 residues. The CDR3 is CASSPPEQGLYQETQYF. CDR3 sequence (DNA): TGTGCCAGCTCACCACCCGAACAGGGGCTGTACCAAGAGACCCAGTACTTC.

The CDR3 region has the DNA TGTGCCAGCAGCGGGCCGGGACTAGCTGGTGAGCAGTTCTTC. Its protein product is CASSGPGLAGEQFF. The genes are TRBV9 and TRBJ2-1; 9 nucleotides line up with TRBD2. The germline V gene encodes CDR1 SGDLS and CDR2 YYNGEE. The CDR3 is 14 residues long. V shed 3 bases and J 9 bases; nucleotides not matched to a gene: 7.

This clone showed up just a few times. The chain links TRBV29-1 to TRBJ2-7; TRBD1 aligns across 9 bases. Trimming took 6 bases from V and 4 from J; bases not matched to a gene: 4. Germline V gene data show CDR1 as SQVTM and CDR2 as ANQGSEA. The CDR3 covers 12 residues. CDR3 sequence (DNA): TGCAGCGTCCCGGGACAGGGTTACGAGCAGTACTTC. This encodes CSVPGQGYEQYF.

The chain employs TRBV7-2 and TRBJ2-5; D is ambiguous. The V end lost 2 bases, the J end lost 0 bases, and 4 bases lay between the germline ends. This CDR3 comprises 13 residues. CDR1 is SGHTA and CDR2 is FQGNSA in the germline V gene. The CDR3 region has the DNA TGTGCCAGCAGCTTACAATACCAAGAGACCCAGTACTTC. Translating it yields CASSLQYQETQYF.